This T cell receptor (beta chain) was found in a study of blood T cells in healthy people across ages. Sample-barcoded 5' priming and a J-beta primer mix drove a second PCR of about 6 to 12 cycles. The template-switch adaptor was a 5' adaptor with 12 random nucleotides. It tagged each cDNA molecule. Individual samples furnished no less than 3 million CDR3-containing paired-end reads apiece. TCRdb recomputed calls from the 5' RACE reads with MiXCR, one row per CDR3 protein. The sample has over a million distinct CDR3 sequences; approximately 43% are singletons. As regards this clonotype: Its specificity is not known.

The CDR3 has 14 residues. The germline V and J ends were trimmed by 5 bases and 1 base, with 14 bases remaining between them. From germline, CDR1 is DFQATT and CDR2 SNEGSKA (reference sequence). Findings and caveats of the study: Leaving the PBMCs unsorted stopped any conclusive comparison of naive versus antigen-experienced cells. In older individuals, TCR beta diversity per million T cells was lower, falling roughly linearly with age.

The clonotype was recovered from a woman in her late teens or twenties in good health. The specimen was blood. This rearrangement joins TRBV20-1 to TRBJ1-1; a possible D gene is TRBD1 (6 bases). The CDR3: CSAVRTAGNTEAFF. CDR3 nucleotide sequence: TGCAGTGCTGTTAGGACAGCGGGGAACACTGAAGCTTTCTTT.